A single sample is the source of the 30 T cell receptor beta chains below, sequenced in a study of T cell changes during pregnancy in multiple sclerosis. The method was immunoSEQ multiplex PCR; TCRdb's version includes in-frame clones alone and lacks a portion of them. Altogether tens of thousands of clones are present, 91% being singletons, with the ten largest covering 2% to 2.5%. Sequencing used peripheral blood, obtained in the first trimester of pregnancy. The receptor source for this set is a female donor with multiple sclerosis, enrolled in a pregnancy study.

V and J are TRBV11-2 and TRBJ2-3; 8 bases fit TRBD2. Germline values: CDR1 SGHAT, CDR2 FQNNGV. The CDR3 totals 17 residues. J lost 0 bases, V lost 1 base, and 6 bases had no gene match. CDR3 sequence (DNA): TGTGCCAGCAGCTTAGGGGAGGCTAGCGGGAGCACAGATACGCAGTATTTT. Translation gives CASSLGEASGSTDTQYF.

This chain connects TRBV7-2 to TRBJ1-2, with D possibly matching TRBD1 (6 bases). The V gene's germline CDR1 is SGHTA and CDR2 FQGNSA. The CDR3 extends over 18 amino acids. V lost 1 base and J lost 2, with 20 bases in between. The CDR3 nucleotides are TGTGCCAGCAGCTTAGGCGACGGGGCGGGGGCTACCAACTATGGCTACACCTTC. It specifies CASSLGDGAGATNYGYTF.

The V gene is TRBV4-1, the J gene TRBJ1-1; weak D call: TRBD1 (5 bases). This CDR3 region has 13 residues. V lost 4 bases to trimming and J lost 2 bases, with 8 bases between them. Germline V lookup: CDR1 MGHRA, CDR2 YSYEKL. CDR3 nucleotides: TGCGCCAGCAGCCTTACAGGAAACACTGAAGCTTTCTTT. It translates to CASSLTGNTEAFF.

Here the CDR3 reads CASTNTDTQYF. The CDR3 DNA is TGTGCCAGCACAAACACAGATACGCAGTATTTT. V gene TRBV28 combines with J gene TRBJ2-3; D gene uncertain. With 7 bases removed from V and 2 bases from J, the gap between germline ends came to 4 bases. CDR3 length: 11 amino acids. CDR1 and CDR2 from the germline V gene are MDHEN and SYDVKM.

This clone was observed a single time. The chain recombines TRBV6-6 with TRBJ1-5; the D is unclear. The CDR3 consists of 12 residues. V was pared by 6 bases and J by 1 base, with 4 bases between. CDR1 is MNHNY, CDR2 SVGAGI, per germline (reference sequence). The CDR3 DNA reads TGTGCCAGCAGACGGAGCAATCAGCCCCAGCATTTT. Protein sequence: CASRRSNQPQHF.

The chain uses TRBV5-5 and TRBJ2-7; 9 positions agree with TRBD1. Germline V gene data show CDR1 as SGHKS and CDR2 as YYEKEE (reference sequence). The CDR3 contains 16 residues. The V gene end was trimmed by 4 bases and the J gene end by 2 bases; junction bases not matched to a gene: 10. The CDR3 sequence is CASSPRGGQGTYEQYF. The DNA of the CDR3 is TGTGCCAGCAGCCCACGAGGTGGACAGGGGACCTACGAGCAGTACTTC.

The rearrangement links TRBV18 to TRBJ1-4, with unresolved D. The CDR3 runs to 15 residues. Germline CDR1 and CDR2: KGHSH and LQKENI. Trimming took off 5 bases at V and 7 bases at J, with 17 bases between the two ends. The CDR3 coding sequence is TGTGCCAGCTCAACGGCAGGTAGCGATCTTGAAAAACTGTTTTTT. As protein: CASSTAGSDLEKLFF. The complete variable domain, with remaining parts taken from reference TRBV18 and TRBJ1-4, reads NAGVMQNPRHLVRRRGQEARLRCSPMKGHSHVYWYRQLPEEGLKFMVYLQKENIIDESGMPKERFSAEFPKEGPSILRIQQVVRGDSAAYFCASSTAGSDLEKLFFGSGTQLSVL.

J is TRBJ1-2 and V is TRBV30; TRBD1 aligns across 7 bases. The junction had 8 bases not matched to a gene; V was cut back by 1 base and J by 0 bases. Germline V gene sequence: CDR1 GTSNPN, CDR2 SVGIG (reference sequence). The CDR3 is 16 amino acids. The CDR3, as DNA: TGTGCCTGGAGTGGGGAACGGGACAGTCCTAACTATGGCTACACCTTC. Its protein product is CAWSGERDSPNYGYTF. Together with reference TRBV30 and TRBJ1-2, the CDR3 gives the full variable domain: SQTIHQWPATLVQPVGSPLSLECTVEGTSNPNLYWYRQAAGRGLQLLFYSVGIGQISSEVPQNLSASRPQDRQFILSSKKLLLSDSGFYLCAWSGERDSPNYGYTFGSGTRLTVV.

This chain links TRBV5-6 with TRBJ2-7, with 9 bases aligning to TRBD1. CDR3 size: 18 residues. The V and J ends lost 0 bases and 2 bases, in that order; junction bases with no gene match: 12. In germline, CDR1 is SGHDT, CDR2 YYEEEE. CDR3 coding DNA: TGTGCCAGCAGCTTGGGGGGGACCGGGACAGGGATCACCTACGAGCAGTACTTC. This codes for CASSLGGTGTGITYEQYF.

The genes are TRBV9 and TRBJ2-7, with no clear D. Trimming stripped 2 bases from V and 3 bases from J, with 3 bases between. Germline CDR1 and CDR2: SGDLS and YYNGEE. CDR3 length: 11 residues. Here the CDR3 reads CASSVYYEQYF. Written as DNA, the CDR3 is TGTGCCAGCAGCGTCTACTACGAGCAGTACTTC. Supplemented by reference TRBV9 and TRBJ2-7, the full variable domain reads DSGVTQTPKHLITATGQRVTLRCSPRSGDLSVYWYQQSLDQGLQFLIQYYNGEERAKGNILERFSAQQFPDLHSELNLSSLELGDSALYFCASSVYYEQYFGPGTRLTVT.

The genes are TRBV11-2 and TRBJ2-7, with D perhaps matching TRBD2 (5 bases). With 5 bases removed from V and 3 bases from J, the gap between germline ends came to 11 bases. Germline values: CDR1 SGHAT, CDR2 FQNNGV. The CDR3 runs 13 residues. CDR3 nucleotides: TGTGCCAGCAGCCTTGGACTGATCTACGAGCAGTACTTC. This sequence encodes CASSLGLIYEQYF.

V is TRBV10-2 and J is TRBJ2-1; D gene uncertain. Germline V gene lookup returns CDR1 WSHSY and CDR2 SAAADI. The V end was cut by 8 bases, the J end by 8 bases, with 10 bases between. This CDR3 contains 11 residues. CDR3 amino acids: CASVYHHEQFF. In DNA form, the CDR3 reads TGCGCCAGCGTCTACCACCATGAGCAGTTCTTC.

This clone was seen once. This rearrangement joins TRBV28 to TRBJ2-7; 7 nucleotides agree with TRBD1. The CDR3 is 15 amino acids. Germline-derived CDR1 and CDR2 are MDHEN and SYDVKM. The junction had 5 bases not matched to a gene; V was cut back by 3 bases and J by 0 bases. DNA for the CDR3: TGTGCCAGCAGTTTTCCGACAGGGTTCTCCTACGAGCAGTACTTC. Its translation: CASSFPTGFSYEQYF. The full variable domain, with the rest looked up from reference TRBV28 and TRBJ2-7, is DVKVTQSSRYLVKRTGEKVFLECVQDMDHENMFWYRQDPGLGLRLIYFSYDVKMKEKGDIPEGYSVSREKKERFSLILESASTNQTSMYLCASSFPTGFSYEQYFGPGTRLTVT.

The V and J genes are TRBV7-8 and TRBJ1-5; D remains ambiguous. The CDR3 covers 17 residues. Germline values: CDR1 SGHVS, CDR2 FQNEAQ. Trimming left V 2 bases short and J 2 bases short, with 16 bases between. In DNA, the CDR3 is TGTGCCAGCAGCTTAATCTATTCACCCAAACGCAATCAGCCCCAGCATTTT. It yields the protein CASSLIYSPKRNQPQHF.

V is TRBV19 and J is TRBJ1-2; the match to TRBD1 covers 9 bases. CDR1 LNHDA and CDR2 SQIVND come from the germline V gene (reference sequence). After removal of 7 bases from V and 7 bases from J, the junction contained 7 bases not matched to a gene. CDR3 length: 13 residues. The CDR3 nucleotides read TGTGCCAGTAAACAACAGGGGGCTGCTGGCTACACCTTC. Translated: CASKQQGAAGYTF.

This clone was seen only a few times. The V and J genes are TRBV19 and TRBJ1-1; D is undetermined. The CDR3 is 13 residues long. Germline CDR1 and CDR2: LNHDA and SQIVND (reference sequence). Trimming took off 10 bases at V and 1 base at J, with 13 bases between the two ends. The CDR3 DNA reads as TGTGCCACTTCAGATCGGGGGAACACTGAAGCTTTCTTT. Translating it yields CATSDRGNTEAFF.

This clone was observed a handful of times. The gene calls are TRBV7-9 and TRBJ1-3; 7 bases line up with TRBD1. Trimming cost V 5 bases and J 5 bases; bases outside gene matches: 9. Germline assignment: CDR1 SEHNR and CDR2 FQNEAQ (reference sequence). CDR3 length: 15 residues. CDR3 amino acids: CASSPQTGIRNTIYF. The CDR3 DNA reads TGTGCCAGCAGCCCCCAGACAGGGATAAGAAACACCATATATTTT. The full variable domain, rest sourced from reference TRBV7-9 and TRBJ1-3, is DTGVSQNPRHKITKRGQNVTFRCDPISEHNRLYWYRQTLGQGPEFLTYFQNEAQLEKSRLLSDRFSAERPKGSFSTLEIQRTEQGDSAMYLCASSPQTGIRNTIYFGEGSWLTVV.

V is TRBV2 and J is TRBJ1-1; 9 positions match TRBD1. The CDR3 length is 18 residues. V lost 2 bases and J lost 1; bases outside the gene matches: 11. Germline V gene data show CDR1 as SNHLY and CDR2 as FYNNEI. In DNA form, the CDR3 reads TGTGCCAGCAGTGAACCTCGGGACAGGGCCCCCAAGAACACTGAAGCTTTCTTT. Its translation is CASSEPRDRAPKNTEAFF.

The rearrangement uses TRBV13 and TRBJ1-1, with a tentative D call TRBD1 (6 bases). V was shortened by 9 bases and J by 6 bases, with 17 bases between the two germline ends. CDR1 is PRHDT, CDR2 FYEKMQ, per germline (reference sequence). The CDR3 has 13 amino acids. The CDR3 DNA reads TGTGCCAGTGGAAATACAGGGATCCCTGAAGCTTTCTTT. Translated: CASGNTGIPEAFF.

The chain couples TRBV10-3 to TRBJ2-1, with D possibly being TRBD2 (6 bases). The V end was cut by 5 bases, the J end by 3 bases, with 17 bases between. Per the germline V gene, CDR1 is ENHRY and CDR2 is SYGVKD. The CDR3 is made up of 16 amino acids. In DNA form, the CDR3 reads TGTGCCATCAGTAAACCGGGACTGGAGGGCTACAATGAGCAGTTCTTC. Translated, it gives CAISKPGLEGYNEQFF.

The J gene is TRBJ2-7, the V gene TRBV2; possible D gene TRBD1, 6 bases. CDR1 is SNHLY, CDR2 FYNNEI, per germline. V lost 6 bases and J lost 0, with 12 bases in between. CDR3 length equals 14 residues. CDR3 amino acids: CASRVTGHSYEQYF. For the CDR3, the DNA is TGTGCCAGCAGGGTGACAGGACACTCCTACGAGCAGTACTTC.

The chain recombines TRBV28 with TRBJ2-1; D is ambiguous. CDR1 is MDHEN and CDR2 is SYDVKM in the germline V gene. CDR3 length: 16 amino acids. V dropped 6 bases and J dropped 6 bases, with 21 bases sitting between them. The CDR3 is CASSPAGSQKFNEQFF. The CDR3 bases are TGTGCCAGCAGCCCTGCCGGGTCCCAAAAGTTCAATGAGCAGTTCTTC.

The CDR3 here is CASPPPGQGVTEAFF. As DNA, the CDR3 is TGTGCCAGCCCCCCCCCGGGACAGGGAGTCACTGAAGCTTTCTTT. This chain connects TRBV19 to TRBJ1-1; 9 bases agree with TRBD1. The CDR3 runs 15 residues. Germline V gives CDR1 LNHDA, CDR2 SQIVND (reference sequence). The trim removed 9 bases at V and 4 bases at J, leaving 12 bases unmatched.

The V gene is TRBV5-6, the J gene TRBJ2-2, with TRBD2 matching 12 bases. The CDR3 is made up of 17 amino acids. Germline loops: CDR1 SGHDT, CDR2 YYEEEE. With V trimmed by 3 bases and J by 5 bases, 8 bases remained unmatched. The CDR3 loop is CASSSPSSGRATGELFF. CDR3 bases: TGTGCCAGCAGCTCGCCCTCTAGCGGGAGGGCGACCGGGGAGCTGTTTTTT.

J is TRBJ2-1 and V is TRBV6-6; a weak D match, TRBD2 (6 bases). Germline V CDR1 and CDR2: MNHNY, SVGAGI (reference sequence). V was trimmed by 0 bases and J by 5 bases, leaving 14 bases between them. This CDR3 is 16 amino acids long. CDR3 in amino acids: CASSYSSGLQNNEQFF. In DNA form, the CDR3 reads TGTGCCAGCAGTTACTCGTCGGGACTCCAAAACAATGAGCAGTTCTTC.

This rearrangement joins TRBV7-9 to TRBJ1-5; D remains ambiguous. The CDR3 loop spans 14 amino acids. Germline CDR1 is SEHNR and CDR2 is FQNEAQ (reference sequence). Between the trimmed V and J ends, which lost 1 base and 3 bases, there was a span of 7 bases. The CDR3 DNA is TGTGCCAGCAGCTTAGAAGAGGCCAATCAGCCCCAGCATTTT. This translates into CASSLEEANQPQHF.

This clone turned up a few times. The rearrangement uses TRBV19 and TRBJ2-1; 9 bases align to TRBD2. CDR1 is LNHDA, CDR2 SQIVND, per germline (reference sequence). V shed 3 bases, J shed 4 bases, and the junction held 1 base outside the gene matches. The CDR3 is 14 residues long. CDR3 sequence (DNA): TGTGCCAGTAGTATGGCGGGAGGGTACAATGAGCAGTTCTTC. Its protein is CASSMAGGYNEQFF.

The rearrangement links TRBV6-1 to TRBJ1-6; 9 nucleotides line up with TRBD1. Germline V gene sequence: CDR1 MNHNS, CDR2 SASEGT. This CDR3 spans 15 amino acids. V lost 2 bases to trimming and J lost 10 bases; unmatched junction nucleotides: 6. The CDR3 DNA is TGTGCCAGCAGTGAAATGGGGACAGGGTTGTCACCCCTCCACTTT. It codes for CASSEMGTGLSPLHF.

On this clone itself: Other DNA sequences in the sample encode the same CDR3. CDR3 residues: CASSSGVNTEAFF. For the CDR3, the DNA is TGCGCCAGCAGCTCGGGGGTGAACACTGAAGCTTTCTTT. This sequence joins TRBV5-1 and TRBJ1-1, with D maybe TRBD1 (5 bases). The V and J ends lost 3 bases and 0 bases respectively, with 6 bases between them. The CDR3 length is 13 residues. Germline loops: CDR1 SGHRS, CDR2 YFSETQ.

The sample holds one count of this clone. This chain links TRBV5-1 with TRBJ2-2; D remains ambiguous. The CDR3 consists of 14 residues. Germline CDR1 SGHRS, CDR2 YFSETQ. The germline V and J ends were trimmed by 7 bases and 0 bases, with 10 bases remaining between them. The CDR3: CASYYTANTGELFF. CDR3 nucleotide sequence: TGCGCCAGCTACTACACCGCGAACACCGGGGAGCTGTTTTTT.